Presented here are 32 T cell receptor beta chains from one specimen sequenced in a study of T cell responses to AZD1222 COVID-19 vaccine. Clones were sequenced by immunoSEQ multiplex PCR, and TCRdb holds only the in-frame ones, with some missing. Of some 170,000 clones in the sample, about 91% were seen once. The starting material was peripheral blood, obtained 28 days after the second AZD1222 dose. These receptors originate from an adult who received the AZD1222 COVID-19 vaccine.

V usage is TRBV9 and J usage is TRBJ1-6; maybe TRBD1 (6 bases). Germline CDR1 reads SGDLS; CDR2 reads YYNGEE. Trimming shortened V by 0 bases and J by 8 bases, and 18 bases separated the two germline ends. The CDR3 contains 17 residues. The CDR3 sequence: CASSVDGVARGYSPLHF. CDR3 nucleotides: TGTGCCAGCAGCGTAGATGGGGTAGCGAGGGGGTATTCACCCCTCCACTTT.

The chain links TRBV27 to TRBJ1-1, with 7 bases matching TRBD1. The germline V gene has CDR1 MNHEY and CDR2 SMNVEV (reference sequence). The CDR3 sequence is 17 residues long. Germline trimming cut 0 bases from V and 5 bases from J; bases unmatched to any gene: 12. CDR3 in DNA: TGTGCCAGCAGTTTATCAATTTTTTCCAGGGGGGGGACTGAAGCTTTCTTT. This sequence encodes CASSLSIFSRGGTEAFF.

The chain is built from TRBV2 and TRBJ1-1, with 10 bases aligning to TRBD1. Germline-derived CDR1 and CDR2 are SNHLY and FYNNEI. V trimming: 6 bases; J trimming: 6 bases; junction bases outside the gene matches: 10. The CDR3 length is 15 residues. The CDR3 nucleotides read TGTGCCAGCAGGAACGGACAGGGGGACGGAGCTGAAGCTTTCTTT. This codes for CASRNGQGDGAEAFF.

The V gene is TRBV10-3, the J gene TRBJ1-1; weak D call: TRBD1 (6 bases). This CDR3 comprises 16 residues. Trimming shortened V by 4 bases and J by 1 base, and 16 bases separated the two germline ends. Germline CDR1 is ENHRY and CDR2 is SYGVKD. CDR3: CAISGGGLQGNTEAFF. CDR3 coding DNA: TGTGCCATCAGTGGGGGGGGCCTCCAGGGGAACACTGAAGCTTTCTTT.

The chain combines TRBV7-2 with TRBJ1-2; 7 bases match TRBD1. Germline assignment: CDR1 SGHTA and CDR2 FQGNSA. The CDR3 sequence is 13 residues long. Germline trimming cut 4 bases from V and 5 bases from J; bases unmatched to any gene: 4. CDR3 in DNA: TGTGCCAGCAGCTCGGGACAGTATTATGGCTACACCTTC. Its protein product is CASSSGQYYGYTF.

This chain uses TRBV2 with TRBJ1-2; D might be TRBD1 (6 bases). Germline CDR1 reads SNHLY; CDR2 reads FYNNEI. The CDR3 is made up of 13 amino acids. V was cut by 3 bases and J by 8 bases, with 13 bases left in between. The CDR3 DNA sequence: TGTGCCAGCAGTGACCAGGACAGCTTCGGCTACACCTTC. As protein: CASSDQDSFGYTF. The full variable domain, with the rest looked up from reference TRBV2 and TRBJ1-2, is EPEVTQTPSHQVTQMGQEVILRCVPISNHLYFYWYRQILGQKVEFLVSFYNNEISEKSEIFDDQFSVERPDGSNFTLKIRSTKLEDSAMYFCASSDQDSFGYTFGSGTRLTVV.

CDR3 in DNA: TGTGCCAGCGGGCCCGGGACAGGGTCGATGGAAGCTTTCTTT. Residues: CASGPGTGSMEAFF. The chain joins TRBV9 to TRBJ1-1; TRBD1 matches at 9 bases. The trim removed 7 bases at V and 8 bases at J, leaving 12 bases unmatched. The V gene's germline CDR1 is SGDLS and CDR2 YYNGEE. The length of the CDR3 is 14 residues.

V gene TRBV9 combines with J gene TRBJ2-5; TRBD2 matches 8 bases. Trimming removed 4 bases from V and 5 bases from J; junction bases left unmatched: 7. The CDR3 runs to 14 residues. Per germline, CDR1 SGDLS and CDR2 YYNGEE. In DNA, the CDR3 is TGTGCCAGCAGCACCAGCGGGGGTGAGGAGACCCAGTACTTC. This sequence encodes CASSTSGGEETQYF.

This clone was counted only a few times. The chain has TRBV7-9 and TRBJ1-5, with TRBD1 identical over 7 bases. The CDR3 extends over 13 amino acids. Looked up from germline, CDR1 is SEHNR and CDR2 is FQNEAQ (reference sequence). V gave up 5 bases and J gave up 12 bases; unmatched junction bases: 10. The CDR3 here is CASSAGTAGYQHF. The CDR3 DNA reads TGTGCCAGCAGCGCCGGGACAGCGGGGTACCAGCATTTT.

V gene TRBV7-9 combines with J gene TRBJ2-2; tentative D call: TRBD2 (6 bases). V lost 5 bases, J lost 7 bases, and 14 bases lay in between. The CDR3 covers 14 residues. Germline lookup yields CDR1 SEHNR and CDR2 FQNEAQ (reference sequence). DNA of the CDR3: TGTGCCAGCAGCCCTGGGGGGACGAACGGGGAGCTGTTTTTT. This encodes CASSPGGTNGELFF.

The J gene is TRBJ1-5, the V gene TRBV11-2, with D tentatively TRBD1 (5 bases). Germline loops: CDR1 SGHAT, CDR2 FQNNGV. The CDR3 extends over 13 amino acids. The V gene lost 5 bases and the J gene lost 6 bases, with 11 bases spanning the gap. In DNA, the CDR3 is TGTGCCAGCAGCGCCCGGCAGGGTCAGCCCCAGCATTTT. Its protein product is CASSARQGQPQHF.

This clone was counted once. The rearrangement uses TRBV2 and TRBJ1-1; D gene unclear. Germline CDR1 SNHLY, CDR2 FYNNEI. This CDR3 comprises 11 residues. The V gene lost 0 bases and the J gene lost 11 bases, with 7 bases spanning the gap. The CDR3 sequence is CASSEAIGAFF. The CDR3 nucleotides read TGTGCCAGCAGTGAAGCGATAGGGGCTTTCTTT.

The sample holds one count of this clone. The CDR3 loop is CASSLGQGAFSGYTF. The CDR3 nucleotides are TGTGCCAGCAGTCTCGGACAGGGGGCGTTCTCGGGCTACACCTTC. The chain uses TRBV27 and TRBJ1-2, with 11 bases matching TRBD1. The CDR3 runs to 15 residues. V trimming: 5 bases; J trimming: 8 bases; junction bases outside the gene matches: 10. The germline V gene encodes CDR1 MNHEY and CDR2 SMNVEV (reference sequence).

The chain is built from TRBV18 and TRBJ2-7; perhaps TRBD2 as D (5 bases). With 4 bases removed from V and 1 base from J, the gap between germline ends came to 17 bases. Germline lookup yields CDR1 KGHSH and CDR2 LQKENI. This CDR3 contains 16 residues. CDR3 nucleotide sequence: TGTGCCAGCTCACGGAGCCGGACGGAGGTTTCCTACGAGCAGTACTTC. It codes for CASSRSRTEVSYEQYF.

The chain employs TRBV20-1 and TRBJ1-5, with no clear D. The CDR3 loop spans 15 amino acids. V was pared by 3 bases and J by 5 bases, with 17 bases between. Per the germline V gene, CDR1 is DFQATT and CDR2 is SNEGSKA (reference sequence). CDR3 DNA: TGCAGTGCTAGTCCTGGGTCTGAGGGTTATCAGCCCCAGCATTTT. Translation: CSASPGSEGYQPQHF.

V gene TRBV5-1 combines with J gene TRBJ2-3, with D possibly being TRBD2 (5 bases). The CDR3 is 14 amino acids. Looked up from germline, CDR1 is SGHRS and CDR2 is YFSETQ. Trimming took 3 bases from V and 5 from J, leaving 13 bases between them. The CDR3 coding sequence is TGCGCCAGCAGCTCGGCGGACTCGCGAGATACGCAGTATTTT. Residues: CASSSADSRDTQYF.

This clone has a single count. J is TRBJ1-4 and V is TRBV7-2, with D possibly TRBD1 on 6 matching bases. V was trimmed by 5 bases and J by 6 bases, leaving 13 bases between them. The CDR3 is made up of 14 amino acids. CDR1 and CDR2 (germline): SGHTA, FQGNSA. CDR3: CASSATGPDEKLFF. The CDR3 DNA reads as TGTGCCAGCAGCGCCACAGGGCCGGATGAAAAACTGTTTTTT.

V is TRBV6-6 and J is TRBJ1-3; TRBD1 is a possible D gene (6 bases). This CDR3 region has 15 residues. V was shortened by 5 bases and J by 0 bases, with 11 bases between the two germline ends. The germline V gene encodes CDR1 MNHNY and CDR2 SVGAGI (reference sequence). CDR3 sequence reads: CASSVQGLSGNTIYF. The CDR3 DNA reads as TGTGCCAGCAGTGTACAGGGCCTCTCTGGAAACACCATATATTTT.

The V call is TRBV4-1, the J call TRBJ1-3, with a possible D match to TRBD1 (5 bases). With 4 bases removed from V and 3 bases from J, the gap between germline ends came to 19 bases. Germline lookup yields CDR1 MGHRA and CDR2 YSYEKL. The CDR3 covers 17 residues. The DNA for the CDR3 is TGCGCCAGCAGCCCCGCCCCATGGGAGCAGGGTGGAAACACCATATATTTT. This sequence encodes CASSPAPWEQGGNTIYF.

This clone was seen only once. J is TRBJ1-1 and V is TRBV19; unclear D gene. Deletions cut 2 bases from V and 3 bases from J, with 7 bases between. The CDR3 covers 13 residues. CDR1 LNHDA and CDR2 SQIVND come from the germline V gene (reference sequence). CDR3 in DNA: TGTGCCAGTAGTATAAAGTCCTACACTGAAGCTTTCTTT. Translation: CASSIKSYTEAFF.

V usage is TRBV6-1 and J usage is TRBJ1-6; a possible D gene is TRBD1 (6 bases). Germline CDR1 is MNHNS and CDR2 is SASEGT. There are 15 residues in the CDR3. Between the trimmed V and J ends, which lost 2 bases and 6 bases, there was a span of 11 bases. The CDR3 here is CASSERGFFNSPLHF. CDR3 DNA sequence: TGTGCCAGCAGTGAAAGGGGGTTTTTTAATTCACCCCTCCACTTT.

The J gene is TRBJ1-5, the V gene TRBV15; the match to TRBD1 covers 10 bases. The CDR3 consists of 15 residues. V lost 5 bases and J lost 2; bases outside the gene matches: 3. Germline CDR1 and CDR2: LNHNV and YYDKDF (reference sequence). The CDR3 here is CATSPGTGGNQPQHF. The CDR3 DNA sequence: TGTGCCACCAGCCCTGGGACAGGGGGCAATCAGCCCCAGCATTTT.

The chain combines TRBV19 with TRBJ1-2; TRBD1 matches 7 bases. This CDR3 has 14 residues. The junction had 9 bases not matched to a gene; V was cut back by 6 bases and J by 5 bases. Germline V gene lookup returns CDR1 LNHDA and CDR2 SQIVND (reference sequence). CDR3 sequence reads: CASSTTGTAYGYTF. CDR3 sequence (DNA): TGTGCCAGTAGCACCACCGGGACAGCGTATGGCTACACCTTC.

The V call is TRBV5-1, the J call TRBJ1-1; tentatively, D is TRBD1 (5 bases). This CDR3 comprises 14 residues. The germline V gene has CDR1 SGHRS and CDR2 YFSETQ. V lost 5 bases and J 2 bases, leaving 13 bases between the germline ends. The CDR3 coding sequence is TGCGCCAGCAGATCGGGGGGGATTAACACTGAAGCTTTCTTT. This translates into CASRSGGINTEAFF.

This rearrangement joins TRBV29-1 to TRBJ1-1; 7 bases are a match to TRBD1. This CDR3 is 13 amino acids long. V lost 8 bases, J lost 4 bases, and 10 bases stayed unmatched. Germline values: CDR1 SQVTM, CDR2 ANQGSEA. CDR3: CSSQGGRATEAFF. In nucleotides, the CDR3 is TGCAGCTCTCAGGGGGGCCGGGCCACTGAAGCTTTCTTT.

This chain uses TRBV19 with TRBJ1-2; TRBD1 is a possible D gene (6 bases). The CDR3 runs to 14 residues. With 6 bases removed from V and 2 bases from J, the gap between germline ends came to 13 bases. Per germline, CDR1 LNHDA and CDR2 SQIVND (reference sequence). Here the CDR3 reads CASRPTGTNYGYTF. For the CDR3, the DNA is TGTGCCAGTAGGCCCACAGGGACAAACTATGGCTACACCTTC.

This clone was seen only once. V is TRBV30 and J is TRBJ2-5, with 12 bases identical to TRBD2. J was trimmed by 5 bases and V by 4 bases; bases with no gene match: 11. The CDR3 contains 16 residues. The germline V gene has CDR1 GTSNPN and CDR2 SVGIG (reference sequence). CDR3 residues: CAWTRLAGASGETQYF. DNA of the CDR3: TGTGCCTGGACCCGACTAGCGGGGGCGTCGGGGGAGACCCAGTACTTC.

V is TRBV10-3 and J is TRBJ1-1, with unresolved D. CDR3 length equals 14 residues. Trimming removed 3 bases from V and 0 bases from J, with 8 bases in between. Per the germline V gene, CDR1 is ENHRY and CDR2 is SYGVKD. In DNA, the CDR3 is TGTGCCATCAGTGAAAAGCCCATGAACACTGAAGCTTTCTTT. It is translated as CAISEKPMNTEAFF.

The chain employs TRBV10-2 and TRBJ1-2; tentatively, D is TRBD1 (6 bases). This CDR3 region has 15 residues. CDR1 is WSHSY and CDR2 is SAAADI in the germline V gene. V lost 1 base, J lost 4 bases, and 13 bases lay in between. The CDR3 DNA reads TGCGCCAGCAGTGAGTTTCTACAGGGAGGCTATGGCTACACCTTC. Its protein product is CASSEFLQGGYGYTF.

The chain links TRBV3-1 (or the pseudogene TRBV3-2) to TRBJ2-3; D is ambiguous. This CDR3 region has 15 residues. CDR1 LGHDT and CDR2 YNNKEL come from the germline V gene (reference sequence). V was cut by 1 base and J by 0 bases, with 8 bases left in between. The CDR3 here is CASSQAGPSTDTQYF. As DNA, the CDR3 is TGTGCCAGCAGCCAAGCTGGCCCTAGCACAGATACGCAGTATTTT.

The chain uses TRBV5-1 and TRBJ2-2; D is possibly TRBD1 (5 bases). Deletions cut 2 bases from V and 5 bases from J, with 7 bases between. CDR1 SGHRS and CDR2 YFSETQ come from the germline V gene. CDR3 size: 13 residues. The chain's CDR3 is CASSFKGTGELFF. CDR3 coding DNA: TGCGCCAGCAGCTTCAAGGGGACCGGGGAGCTGTTTTTT. The variable domain in full, completed from reference TRBV5-1 and TRBJ2-2, reads KAGVTQTPRYLIKTRGQQVTLSCSPISGHRSVSWYQQTPGQGLQFLFEYFSETQRNKGNFPGRFSGRQFSNSRSEMNVSTLELGDSALYLCASSFKGTGELFFGEGSRLTVL.

The rearrangement links TRBV5-4 to TRBJ2-7; a possible D gene is TRBD1 (5 bases). CDR3 length: 12 residues. Germline CDR1 reads SGHNT; CDR2 reads YYREEE (reference sequence). This CDR3 is CVYDSSSYEQYF. In nucleotides, the CDR3 is TGTGTCTACGACAGTAGCTCCTACGAGCAGTACTTC.